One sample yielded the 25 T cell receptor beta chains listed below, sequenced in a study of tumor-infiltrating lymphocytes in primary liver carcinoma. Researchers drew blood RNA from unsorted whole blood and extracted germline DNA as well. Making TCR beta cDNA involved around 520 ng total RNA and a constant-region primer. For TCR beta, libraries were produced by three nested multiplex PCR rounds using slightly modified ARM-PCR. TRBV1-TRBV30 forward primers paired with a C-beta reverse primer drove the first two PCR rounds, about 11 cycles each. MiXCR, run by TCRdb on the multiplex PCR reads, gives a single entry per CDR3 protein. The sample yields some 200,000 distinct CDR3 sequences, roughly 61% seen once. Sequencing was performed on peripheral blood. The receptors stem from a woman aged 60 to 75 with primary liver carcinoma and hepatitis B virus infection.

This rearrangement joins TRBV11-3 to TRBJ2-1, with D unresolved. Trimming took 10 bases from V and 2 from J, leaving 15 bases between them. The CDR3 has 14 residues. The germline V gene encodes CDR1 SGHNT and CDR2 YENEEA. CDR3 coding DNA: TGTGCCATCTCCGAAGAGGTCACCTACAATGAGCAGTTCTTC. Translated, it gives CAISEEVTYNEQFF.

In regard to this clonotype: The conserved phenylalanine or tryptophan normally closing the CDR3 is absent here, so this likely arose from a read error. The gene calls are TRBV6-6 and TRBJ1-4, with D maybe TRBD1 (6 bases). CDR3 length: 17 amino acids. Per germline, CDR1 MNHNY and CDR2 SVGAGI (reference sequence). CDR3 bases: TGTGCCAGCAGTCCCTCGCAGGGGCCGATCGTGGGCGAAAGACTGTTTTTA. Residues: CASSPSQGPIVGERLFL.

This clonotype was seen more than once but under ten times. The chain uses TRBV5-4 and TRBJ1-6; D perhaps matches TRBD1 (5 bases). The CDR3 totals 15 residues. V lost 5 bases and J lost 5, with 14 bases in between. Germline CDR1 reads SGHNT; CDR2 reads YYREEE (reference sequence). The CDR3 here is CASSYDWGHNSPLHF. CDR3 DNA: TGTGCCAGCAGTTATGACTGGGGACATAATTCACCCCTCCACTTT.

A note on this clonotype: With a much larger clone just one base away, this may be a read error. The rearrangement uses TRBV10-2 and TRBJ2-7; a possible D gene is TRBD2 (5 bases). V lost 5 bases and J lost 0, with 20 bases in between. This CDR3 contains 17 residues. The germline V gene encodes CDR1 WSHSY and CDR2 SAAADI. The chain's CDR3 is CASSKGGIGSYSYEQYF. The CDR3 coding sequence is TGCGCCAGCAGTAAAGGAGGTATTGGGTCCTACTCCTACGAGCAGTACTTC.

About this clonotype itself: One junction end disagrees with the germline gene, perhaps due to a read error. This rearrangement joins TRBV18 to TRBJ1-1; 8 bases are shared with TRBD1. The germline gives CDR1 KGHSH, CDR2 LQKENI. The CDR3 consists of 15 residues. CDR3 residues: CASSVTGQGNTEAFF. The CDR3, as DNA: TGTGCTAGCTCAGTGACCGGACAGGGGAACACTGAAGCTTTCTTT.

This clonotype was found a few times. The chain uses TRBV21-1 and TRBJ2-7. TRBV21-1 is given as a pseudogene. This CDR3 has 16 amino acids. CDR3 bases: TGTGCCAGCAGCAAAGAGCTCCACAGGCGCCCTTACGAGCAGTACTTC. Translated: CASSKELHRRPYEQYF.

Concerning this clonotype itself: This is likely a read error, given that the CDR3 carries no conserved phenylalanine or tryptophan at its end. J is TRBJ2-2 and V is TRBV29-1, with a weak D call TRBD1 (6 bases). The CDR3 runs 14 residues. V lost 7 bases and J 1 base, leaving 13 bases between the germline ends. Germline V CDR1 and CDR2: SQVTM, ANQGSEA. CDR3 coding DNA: TGCAGCGCAACAGGGTTTCTGAACACCGGGGAGCTGTTTTCT. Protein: CSATGFLNTGELFS.

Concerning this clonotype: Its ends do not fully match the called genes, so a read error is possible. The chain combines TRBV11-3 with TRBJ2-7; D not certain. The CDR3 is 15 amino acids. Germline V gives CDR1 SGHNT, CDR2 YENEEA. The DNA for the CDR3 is TGTGACAGCAGCATAGCCCCAGAAGACTCCTACGAGCAGTACTTC. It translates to CDSSIAPEDSYEQYF.

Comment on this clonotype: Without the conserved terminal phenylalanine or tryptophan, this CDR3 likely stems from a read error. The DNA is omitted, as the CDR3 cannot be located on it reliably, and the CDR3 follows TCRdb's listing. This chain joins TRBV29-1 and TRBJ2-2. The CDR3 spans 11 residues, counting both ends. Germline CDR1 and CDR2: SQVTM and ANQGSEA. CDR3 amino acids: CSVGFTGELLL.

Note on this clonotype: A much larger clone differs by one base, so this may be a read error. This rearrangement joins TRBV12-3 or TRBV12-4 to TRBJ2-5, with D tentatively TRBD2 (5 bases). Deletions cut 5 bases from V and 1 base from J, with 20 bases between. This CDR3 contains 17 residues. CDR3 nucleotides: TGTGCCAGCAGTCCCGGGGTCGCTAGGGCCCCCCAAGAGACCCAGTACTTC. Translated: CASSPGVARAPQETQYF.

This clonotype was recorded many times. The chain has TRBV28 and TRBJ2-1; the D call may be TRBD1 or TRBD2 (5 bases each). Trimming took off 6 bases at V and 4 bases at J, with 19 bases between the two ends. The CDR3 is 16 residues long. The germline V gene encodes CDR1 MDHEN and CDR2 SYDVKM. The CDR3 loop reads CASSSLRGVRYNEQFF. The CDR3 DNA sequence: TGTGCCAGCAGCTCTTTGAGGGGAGTGCGATACAATGAGCAGTTCTTC.

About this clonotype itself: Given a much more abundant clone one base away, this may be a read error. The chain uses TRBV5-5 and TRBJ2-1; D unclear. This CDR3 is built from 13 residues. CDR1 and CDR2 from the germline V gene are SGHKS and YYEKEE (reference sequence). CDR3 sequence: CASSLGVVNEQIF. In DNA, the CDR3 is TGTGCCAGCAGCTTGGGGGTGGTGAATGAGCAGATCTTC.

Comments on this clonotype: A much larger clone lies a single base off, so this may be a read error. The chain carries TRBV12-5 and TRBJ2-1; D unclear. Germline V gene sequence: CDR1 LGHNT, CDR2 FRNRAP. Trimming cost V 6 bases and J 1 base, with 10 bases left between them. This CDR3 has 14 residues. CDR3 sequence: CASGRGESYNEQFF. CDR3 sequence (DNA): TGTGCTAGTGGCCGTGGGGAATCCTACAATGAGCAGTTCTTC.

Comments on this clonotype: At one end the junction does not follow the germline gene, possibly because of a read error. The CDR3 is CAGSLGDRTYEQYF. The DNA for the CDR3 is TGTGCCGGCAGCTTAGGGGACAGAACCTACGAGCAGTACTTC. This rearrangement joins TRBV13 to TRBJ2-7; the match to TRBD1 covers 7 bases. The CDR3 sequence is 14 residues long. The V gene's germline CDR1 is PRHDT and CDR2 FYEKMQ (reference sequence). Looking up the rest from reference TRBV13 and TRBJ2-7 gives the full variable domain: AAGVIQSPRHLIKEKRETATLKCYPIPRHDTVYWYQQGPGQDPQFLISFYEKMQSDKGSIPDRFSAQQFSDYHSELNMSSLELGDSALYFCAGSLGDRTYEQYFGPGTRLTVT.

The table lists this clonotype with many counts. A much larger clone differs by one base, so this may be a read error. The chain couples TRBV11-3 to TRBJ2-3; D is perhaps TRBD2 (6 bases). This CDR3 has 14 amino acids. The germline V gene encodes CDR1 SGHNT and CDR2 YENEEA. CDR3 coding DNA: TGTGCCGGCAGCTTAGCGGTTCCCACAGATACGCAGTATTTT. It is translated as CAGSLAVPTDTQYF.

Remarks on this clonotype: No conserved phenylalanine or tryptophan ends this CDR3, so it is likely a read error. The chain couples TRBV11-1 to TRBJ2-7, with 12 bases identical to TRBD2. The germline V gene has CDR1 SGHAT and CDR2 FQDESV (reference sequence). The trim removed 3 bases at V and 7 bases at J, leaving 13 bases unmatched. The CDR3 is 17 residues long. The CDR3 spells CASSLEGLAGKVYEQYL. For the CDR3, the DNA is TGTGCCAGCAGCTTGGAAGGACTAGCGGGAAAGGTCTATGAGCAGTACCTC.

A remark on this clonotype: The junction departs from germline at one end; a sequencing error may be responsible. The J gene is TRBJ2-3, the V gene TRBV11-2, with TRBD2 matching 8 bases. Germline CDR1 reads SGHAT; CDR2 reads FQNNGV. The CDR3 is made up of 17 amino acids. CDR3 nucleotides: TGTGCCAGCAGCTTAGATCACGGGAGGGGAAACACAGATACGCAGTTTTTT. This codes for CASSLDHGRGNTDTQFF.

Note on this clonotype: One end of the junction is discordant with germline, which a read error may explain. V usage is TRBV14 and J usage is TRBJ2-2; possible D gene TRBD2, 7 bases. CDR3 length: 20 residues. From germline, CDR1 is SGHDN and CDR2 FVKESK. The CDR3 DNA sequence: TGTGCCAGCAGACAAGTAGGGGGACGGCTTGGACTAGCGAACACCGGGGAGCTGTTTTTT. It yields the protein CASRQVGGRLGLANTGELFF.

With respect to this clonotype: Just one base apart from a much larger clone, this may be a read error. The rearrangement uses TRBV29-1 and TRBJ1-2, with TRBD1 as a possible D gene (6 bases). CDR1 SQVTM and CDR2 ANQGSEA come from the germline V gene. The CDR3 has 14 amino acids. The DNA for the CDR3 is TGCAGCGTTGAAAGGGGGGTAAATCACTATGGCAACACCTTC. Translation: CSVERGVNHYGNTF.

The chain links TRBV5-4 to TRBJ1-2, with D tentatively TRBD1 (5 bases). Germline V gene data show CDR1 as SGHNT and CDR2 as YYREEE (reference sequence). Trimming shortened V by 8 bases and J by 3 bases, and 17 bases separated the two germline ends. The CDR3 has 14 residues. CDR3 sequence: CASSAGGSDYGYTF. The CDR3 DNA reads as TGTGCCAGTAGCGCCGGGGGATCTGACTATGGCTACACCTTC.

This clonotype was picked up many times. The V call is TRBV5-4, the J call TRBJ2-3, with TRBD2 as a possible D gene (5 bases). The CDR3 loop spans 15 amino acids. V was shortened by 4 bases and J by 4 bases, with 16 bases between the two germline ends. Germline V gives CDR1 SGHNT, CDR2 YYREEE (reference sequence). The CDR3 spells CASSLVGVKADTQYF. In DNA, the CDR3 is TGTGCCAGCAGCCTAGTCGGGGTGAAGGCAGATACGCAGTATTTT.

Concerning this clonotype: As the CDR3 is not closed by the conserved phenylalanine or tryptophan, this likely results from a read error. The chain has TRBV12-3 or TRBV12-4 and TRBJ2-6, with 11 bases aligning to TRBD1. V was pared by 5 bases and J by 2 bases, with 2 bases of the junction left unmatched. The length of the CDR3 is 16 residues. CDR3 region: CASSRTGGAGANVLTL. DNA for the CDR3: TGTGCCAGCAGTAGGACAGGGGGCGCTGGGGCCAACGTCCTGACTTTA.

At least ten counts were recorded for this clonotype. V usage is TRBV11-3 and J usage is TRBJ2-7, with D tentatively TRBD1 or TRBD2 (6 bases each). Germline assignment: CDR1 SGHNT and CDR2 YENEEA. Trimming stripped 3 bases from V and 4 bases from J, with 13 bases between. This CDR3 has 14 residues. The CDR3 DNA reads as TGTGCCAGCAGCTTTGCCAGGGGAGGATACGAGCAGTACTTC. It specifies CASSFARGGYEQYF.

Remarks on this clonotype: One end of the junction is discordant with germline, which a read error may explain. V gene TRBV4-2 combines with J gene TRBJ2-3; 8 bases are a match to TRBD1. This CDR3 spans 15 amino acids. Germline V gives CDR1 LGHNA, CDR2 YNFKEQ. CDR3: CASSHRTGLAHTQYF. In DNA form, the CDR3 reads TGTGCCAGCAGCCACCGGACAGGGTTAGCTCATACGCAGTATTTC.

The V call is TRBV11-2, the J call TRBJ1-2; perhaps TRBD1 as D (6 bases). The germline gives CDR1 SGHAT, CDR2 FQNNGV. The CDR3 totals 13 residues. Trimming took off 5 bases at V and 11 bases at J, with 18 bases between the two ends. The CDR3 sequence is CASSPTGSYVYTF. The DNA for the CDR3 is TGTGCCAGCAGCCCGACAGGCTCCTATGTGTACACCTTC.